One sample yielded the 4 T cell receptor beta chains listed below, sequenced in a study of OX40 agonist ivuxolimab in advanced cancers. The protocol was immunoSEQ multiplex PCR, while the TCRdb copy is restricted to in-frame clones and leaves out a portion. The sample carries under 65,000 clones, 91% recorded once. This material consisted of CD4+ or CD8+ T cells sorted from blood, taken in a trial of the OX40 agonist ivuxolimab. The receptor set was obtained from an adult with an advanced solid tumor such as melanoma, head and neck, liver or kidney cancer.

This chain uses TRBV29-1 with TRBJ1-2, with TRBD1 matching 9 bases. Germline V CDR1 and CDR2: SQVTM, ANQGSEA. The CDR3 runs 14 residues. J lost 4 bases, V lost 4 bases, and 7 bases had no gene match. The CDR3 nucleotides read TGCAGCGTTGGGGGGGGGACAGGGCGCTATGGCTACACCTTC. It encodes CSVGGGTGRYGYTF.

This clone occurred once. The chain uses TRBV10-2 and TRBJ2-3; tentatively, D is TRBD1 (6 bases). CDR3 length: 15 residues. Germline CDR1 and CDR2: WSHSY and SAAADI. V lost 1 base, J lost 6 bases, and 14 bases lay in between. The CDR3 region is CASSEWVTGKDTQYF. CDR3 in DNA: TGCGCCAGCAGTGAGTGGGTTACAGGGAAGGATACGCAGTATTTT.

This chain joins TRBV7-9 and TRBJ2-1; D is uncertain. Germline V gene sequence: CDR1 SEHNR, CDR2 FQNEAQ (reference sequence). The CDR3 covers 16 residues. V lost 0 bases and J lost 3, with 12 bases in between. CDR3 bases: TGTGCCAGCAGCTTAGCGTTAATAGGCAGCTACAATGAGCAGTTCTTC. This sequence encodes CASSLALIGSYNEQFF. Based on the CDR3 plus reference TRBV7-9 and TRBJ2-1, the full variable domain is DTGVSQNPRHKITKRGQNVTFRCDPISEHNRLYWYRQTLGQGPEFLTYFQNEAQLEKSRLLSDRFSAERPKGSFSTLEIQRTEQGDSAMYLCASSLALIGSYNEQFFGPGTRLTVL.

Note on this clone: Mismatch with germline at one junction end may stem from a read error. The chain uses TRBV9 and TRBJ2-5; possible D gene TRBD1, 6 bases. The J call is uncertain, as TRBJ2-7 better fits the DNA end. Germline V CDR1 and CDR2: SGDLS, YYNGEE. The CDR3 is made up of 16 amino acids. This CDR3 is CASSVDPGVPSCEQYF. The CDR3, as DNA: TGTGCCAGCAGCGTAGATCCAGGGGTGCCCTCCTGCGAGCAGTACTTC.